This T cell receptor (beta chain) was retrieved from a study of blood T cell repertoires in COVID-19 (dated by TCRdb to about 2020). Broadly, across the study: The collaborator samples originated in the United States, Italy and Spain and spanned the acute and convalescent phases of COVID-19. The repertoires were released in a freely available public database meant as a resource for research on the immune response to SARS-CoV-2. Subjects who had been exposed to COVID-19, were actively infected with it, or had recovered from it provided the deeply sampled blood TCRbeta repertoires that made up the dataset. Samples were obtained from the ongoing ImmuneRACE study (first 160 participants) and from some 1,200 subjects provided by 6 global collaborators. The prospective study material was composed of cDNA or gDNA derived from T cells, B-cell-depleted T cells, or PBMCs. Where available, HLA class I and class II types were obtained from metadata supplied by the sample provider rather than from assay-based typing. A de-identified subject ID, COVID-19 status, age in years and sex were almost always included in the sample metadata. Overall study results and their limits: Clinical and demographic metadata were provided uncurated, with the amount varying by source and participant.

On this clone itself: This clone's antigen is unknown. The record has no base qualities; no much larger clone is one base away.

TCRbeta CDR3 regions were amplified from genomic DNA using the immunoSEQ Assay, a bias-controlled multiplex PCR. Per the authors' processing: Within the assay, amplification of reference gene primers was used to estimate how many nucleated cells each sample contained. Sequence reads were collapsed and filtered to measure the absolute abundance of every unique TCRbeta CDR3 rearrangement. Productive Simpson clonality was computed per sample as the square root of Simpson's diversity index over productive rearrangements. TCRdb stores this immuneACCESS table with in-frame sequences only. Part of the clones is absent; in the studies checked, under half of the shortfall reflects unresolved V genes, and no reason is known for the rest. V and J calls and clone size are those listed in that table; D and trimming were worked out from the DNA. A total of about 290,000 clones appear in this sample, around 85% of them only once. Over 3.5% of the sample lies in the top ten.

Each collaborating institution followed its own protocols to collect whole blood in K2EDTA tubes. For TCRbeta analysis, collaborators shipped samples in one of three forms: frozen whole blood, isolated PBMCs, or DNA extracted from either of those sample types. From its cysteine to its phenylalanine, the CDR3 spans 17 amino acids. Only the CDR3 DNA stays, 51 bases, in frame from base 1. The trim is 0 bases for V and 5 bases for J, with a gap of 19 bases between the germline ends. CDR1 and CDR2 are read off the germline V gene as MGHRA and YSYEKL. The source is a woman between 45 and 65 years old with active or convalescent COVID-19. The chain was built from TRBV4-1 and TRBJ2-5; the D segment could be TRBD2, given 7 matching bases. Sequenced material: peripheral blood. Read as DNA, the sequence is TGCGCCAGCAGCCAAGATCCTGGCGGGGGCACGCGGGAGACCCAGTACTTC. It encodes CASSQDPGGGTRETQYF.